These T cell receptor beta chains were read from a single sample in a study of T cell responses to AZD1222 COVID-19 vaccine. Clones were read by immunoSEQ multiplex PCR, and TCRdb kept only the in-frame ones, dropping some. Seen here are approximately 110,000 clones, approximately 84% observed once, and the top ten hold 7.7%. Source: peripheral blood, taken on day 0 of AZD1222 vaccination. Receptor source: an adult in good health. The CDR3 runs from the conserved cysteine through the conserved F or W. D genes are given only for firm matches.

NA	TRBV7-2	15	TRBJ1-3	CASSLEGGPGNTIYF
TRBD2	TRBV2	14	TRBJ2-3	CASKAGASTDTQYF
NA	TRBV4-1	15	TRBJ2-7	CASSQDSAAAYEQYF
TRBD1	TRBV2	13	TRBJ1-1	CASIRTGVTEAFF
NA	TRBV9	13	TRBJ2-7	CASSARLAHEQYF
TRBD2	TRBV4-2	17	TRBJ2-1	CASSPPPASGSYNEQFF
NA	TRBV28	13	TRBJ2-3	CASSAQVPDTQYF
NA	TRBV5-1	12	TRBJ2-1	CASSFLGNEQFF
NA	TRBV10-3	15	TRBJ1-5	CAISEGEGSRQPQHF
NA	TRBV27	16	TRBJ1-5	CASRFGGQDSNQPQHF
TRBD2	TRBV18	16	TRBJ2-7	CASSPSLAGGLDEQYF
NA	TRBV3-1/TRBV3-2	12	TRBJ1-1	CASSQAPGGAFF
TRBD2	TRBV4-2	16	TRBJ2-1	CASSEGGASGSNEQFF
NA	TRBV11-1	15	TRBJ2-1	CASSYYRFSYNEQFF
TRBD1	TRBV28	15	TRBJ2-7	CASSLMGAGGDEQYF
TRBD1	TRBV15	14	TRBJ1-2	CATSRDGQGAGYTF
TRBD2	TRBV20-1	13	TRBJ2-7	CSASLLAGYEQYF
NA	TRBV7-2	15	TRBJ1-6	CASSSRATGNSPLHF
NA	TRBV15	12	TRBJ2-4	CATSERKNIQYF
NA	TRBV4-2	16	TRBJ1-5	CASSQPLNRGGQPQHF
NA	TRBV7-2	13	TRBJ2-5	CASSSGLGETQYF
NA	TRBV14	16	TRBJ2-7	CASSQDVRGFPYEQYF
NA	TRBV19	14	TRBJ1-6	CASSSQGGGSPLHF
TRBD2	TRBV9	15	TRBJ2-1	CASSAGTSGSNEQFF
NA	TRBV25-1	15	TRBJ2-6	CASSAPGIRANVLTF
NA	TRBV3-1/TRBV3-2	12	TRBJ1-1	CASSPGPGEAFF
TRBD2	TRBV4-1	15	TRBJ2-3	CASRLAGGPADTQYF
TRBD1	TRBV5-1	17	TRBJ2-3	CASSLDLTGGVGDTQYF
NA	TRBV28	13	TRBJ1-1	CASSPGHNTEAFF
NA	TRBV5-1	14	TRBJ2-5	CASSLGATQETQYF
NA	TRBV27	16	TRBJ2-6	CASTPNRVPGANVLTF
NA	TRBV7-8	16	TRBJ1-2	CASSPTPWGESYGYTF
NA	TRBV7-2	17	TRBJ1-5	CASSFGGWSGAGQPQHF
NA	TRBV6-2/TRBV6-3	13	TRBJ2-1	CASSYSYSNEQFF
NA	TRBV6-5	13	TRBJ1-5	CASNHRYDQPQHF
TRBD2	TRBV11-2	16	TRBJ2-5	CASSSPIGGGSGTQYF
NA	TRBV6-5	15	TRBJ1-1	CASTGSAVLNTEAFF
NA	TRBV7-6	11	TRBJ1-1	CASSLVGEAFF
TRBD1	TRBV6-5	14	TRBJ1-5	CASSYRGRNQPQHF
NA	TRBV27	16	TRBJ1-6	CASSFRDGRYNSPLHF
NA	TRBV7-9	16	TRBJ2-1	CASITSRELRGNEQFF
NA	TRBV19	14	TRBJ1-2	CASSPQGGSGGYTF
NA	TRBV11-2	13	TRBJ1-1	CASSTGVNTEAFF
TRBD1	TRBV6-5	13	TRBJ2-7	CASRRTGDYEQYF
NA	TRBV2	15	TRBJ2-4	CASDSGRSAKNIQYF
NA	TRBV6-6	14	TRBJ2-2	CASREGGNTGELFF
NA	TRBV7-8	11	TRBJ2-1	CASSLNFEQFF
NA	TRBV2	13	TRBJ1-1	CASSEPPNTEAFF
NA	TRBV21-1	13	TRBJ2-7	CALSERRTYEQYF
TRBD1	TRBV6-4	16	TRBJ1-1	CASSGKGTGGGTEAFF
NA	TRBV6-4	15	TRBJ2-3	CASSDSRSDTDTQYF
TRBD1	TRBV20-1	14	TRBJ1-3	CSASDRGSGNTIYF
NA	TRBV7-9	15	TRBJ1-3	CASSPVLGLENTIYF
NA	TRBV5-1	15	TRBJ2-7	CASSSPPGHQYEQYF
TRBD2	TRBV2	16	TRBJ2-3	CASSGLGLADTDTQYF
TRBD1	TRBV5-1	14	TRBJ1-2	CASSLVDRAGGYTF
NA	TRBV5-1	13	TRBJ1-4	CASSLGSKEKLFF
NA	TRBV2	14	TRBJ2-3	CASSDLDSTDTQYF